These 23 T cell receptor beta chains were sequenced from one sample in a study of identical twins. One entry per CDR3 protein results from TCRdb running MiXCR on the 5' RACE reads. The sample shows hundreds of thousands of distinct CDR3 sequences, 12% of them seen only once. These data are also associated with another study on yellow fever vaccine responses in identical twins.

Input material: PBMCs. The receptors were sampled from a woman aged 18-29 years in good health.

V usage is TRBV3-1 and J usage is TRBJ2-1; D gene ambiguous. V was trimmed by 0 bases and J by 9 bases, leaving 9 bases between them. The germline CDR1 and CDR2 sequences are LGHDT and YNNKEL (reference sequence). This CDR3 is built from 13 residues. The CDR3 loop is CASSQDSSSEQFF. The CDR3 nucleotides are TGTGCCAGCAGCCAAGATTCCAGCAGTGAGCAGTTCTTC.

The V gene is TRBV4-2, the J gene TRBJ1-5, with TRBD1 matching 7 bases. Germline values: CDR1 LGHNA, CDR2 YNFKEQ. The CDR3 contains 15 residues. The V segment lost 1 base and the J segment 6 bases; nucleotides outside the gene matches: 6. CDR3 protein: CASSQAGGVGQPQHF. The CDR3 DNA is TGTGCCAGCAGCCAAGCAGGGGGAGTCGGTCAGCCCCAGCATTTT.

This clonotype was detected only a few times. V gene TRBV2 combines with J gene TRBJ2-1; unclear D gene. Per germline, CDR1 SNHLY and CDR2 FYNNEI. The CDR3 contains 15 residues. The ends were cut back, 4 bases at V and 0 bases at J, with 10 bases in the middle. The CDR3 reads CASSVAESSYNEQFF. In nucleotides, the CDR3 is TGTGCCAGCAGTGTAGCAGAGAGCTCCTACAATGAGCAGTTCTTC.

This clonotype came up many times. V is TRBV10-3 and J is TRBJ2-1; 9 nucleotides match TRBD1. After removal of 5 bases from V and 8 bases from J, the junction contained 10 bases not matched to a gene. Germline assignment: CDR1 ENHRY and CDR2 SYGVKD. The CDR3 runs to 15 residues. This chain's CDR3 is CAISRGTGNRDEQFF. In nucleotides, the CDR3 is TGTGCCATCAGTAGAGGGACAGGGAATAGGGATGAGCAGTTCTTC.

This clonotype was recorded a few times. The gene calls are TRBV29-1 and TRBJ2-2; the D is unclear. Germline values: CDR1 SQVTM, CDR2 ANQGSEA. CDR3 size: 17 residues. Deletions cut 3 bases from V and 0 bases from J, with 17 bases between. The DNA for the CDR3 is TGCAGCGTTGAGGGCCTAAACAAAGATGCGAACACCGGGGAGCTGTTTTTT. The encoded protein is CSVEGLNKDANTGELFF.

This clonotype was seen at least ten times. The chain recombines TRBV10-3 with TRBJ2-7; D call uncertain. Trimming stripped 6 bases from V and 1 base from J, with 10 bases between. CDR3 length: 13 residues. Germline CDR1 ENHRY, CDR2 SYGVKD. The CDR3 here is CAISLDMSYEQYV. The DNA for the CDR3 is TGTGCCATCAGCTTAGACATGTCCTACGAGCAGTACGTC.

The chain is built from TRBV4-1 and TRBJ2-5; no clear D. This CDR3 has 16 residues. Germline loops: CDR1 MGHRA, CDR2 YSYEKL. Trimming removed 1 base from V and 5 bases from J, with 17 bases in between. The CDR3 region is CASSQVHTQLLETQYF. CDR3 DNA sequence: TGCGCCAGCAGCCAAGTTCATACCCAGCTTCTGGAGACCCAGTACTTC.

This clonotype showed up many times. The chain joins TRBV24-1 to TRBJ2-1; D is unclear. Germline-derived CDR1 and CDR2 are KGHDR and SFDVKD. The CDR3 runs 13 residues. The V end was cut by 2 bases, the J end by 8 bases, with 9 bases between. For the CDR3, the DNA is TGTGCCACCAGTGATTCGCCTTCCCATGAGCAGTTCTTC. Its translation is CATSDSPSHEQFF.

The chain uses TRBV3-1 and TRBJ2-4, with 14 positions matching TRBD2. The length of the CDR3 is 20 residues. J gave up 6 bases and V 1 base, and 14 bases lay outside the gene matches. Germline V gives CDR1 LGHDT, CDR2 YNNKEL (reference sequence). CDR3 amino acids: CASSQGLAGGLSSPRNIQYF. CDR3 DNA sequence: TGTGCCAGCAGCCAAGGACTAGCGGGAGGGCTCTCGTCCCCCAGAAACATTCAGTACTTC. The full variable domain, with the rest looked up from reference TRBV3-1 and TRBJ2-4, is DTAVSQTPKYLVTQMGNDKSIKCEQNLGHDTMYWYKQDSKKFLKIMFSYNNKELIINETVPNRFSPKSPDKAHLNLHINSLELGDSAVYFCASSQGLAGGLSSPRNIQYFGAGTRLSVL.

The CDR3 reads CASSQEGLAAPTQYF. The CDR3 DNA follows: TGCGCCAGCAGCCAAGAGGGGCTAGCGGCCCCCACGCAGTATTTT. The genes are TRBV4-1 and TRBJ2-3, with TRBD2 matching over 7 bases. Germline CDR1 is MGHRA and CDR2 is YSYEKL. Germline trimming cut 0 bases from V and 9 bases from J; bases unmatched to any gene: 9. The CDR3 totals 15 residues.

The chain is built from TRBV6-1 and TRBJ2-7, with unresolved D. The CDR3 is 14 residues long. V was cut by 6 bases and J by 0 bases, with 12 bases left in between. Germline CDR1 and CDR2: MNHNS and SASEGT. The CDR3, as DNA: TGTGCCAGCAGCCCCAATCTTGTCTCCTACGAGCAGTACGTC. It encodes CASSPNLVSYEQYV.

The DNA of the CDR3 is TGCAGTGCTAGAGCGCCCCCCGGGACAGGGTCCTACGAGCAGTACGTC. As protein: CSARAPPGTGSYEQYV. The chain joins TRBV20-1 to TRBJ2-7; 9 bases match TRBD1. Germline CDR1 is DFQATT and CDR2 is SNEGSKA (reference sequence). J was trimmed by 1 base and V by 1 base; bases with no gene match: 8. The CDR3 is made up of 16 amino acids.

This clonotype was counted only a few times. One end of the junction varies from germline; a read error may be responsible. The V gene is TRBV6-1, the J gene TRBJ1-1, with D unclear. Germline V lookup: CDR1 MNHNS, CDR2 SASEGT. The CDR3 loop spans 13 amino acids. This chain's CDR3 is CASGVQLNTEALF. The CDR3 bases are TGTGCCAGCGGCGTACAGCTGAACACTGAAGCTCTCTTT.

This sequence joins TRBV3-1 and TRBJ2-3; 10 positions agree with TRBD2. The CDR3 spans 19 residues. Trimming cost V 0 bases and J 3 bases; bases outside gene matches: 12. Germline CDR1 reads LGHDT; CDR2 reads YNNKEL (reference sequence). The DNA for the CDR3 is TGTGCCAGCAGCCAAGATTTTATAGCGGGGGGCACGGGGACAGATACGCAGTATTTT. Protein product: CASSQDFIAGGTGTDTQYF.

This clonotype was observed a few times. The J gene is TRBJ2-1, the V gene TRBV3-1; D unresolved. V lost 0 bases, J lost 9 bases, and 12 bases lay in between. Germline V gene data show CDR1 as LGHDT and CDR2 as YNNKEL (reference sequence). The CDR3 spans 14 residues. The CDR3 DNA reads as TGTGCCAGCAGCCAAGATCGATTGAGTTCTGAGCAGTTCTTC. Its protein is CASSQDRLSSEQFF.

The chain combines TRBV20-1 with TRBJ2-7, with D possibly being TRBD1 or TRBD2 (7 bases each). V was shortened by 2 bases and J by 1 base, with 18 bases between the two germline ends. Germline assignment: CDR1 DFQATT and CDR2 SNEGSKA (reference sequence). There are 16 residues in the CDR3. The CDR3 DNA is TGCAGTGCTAGACCCATGACAGGGAGGGAATCCTACGAGCAGTACGTC. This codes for CSARPMTGRESYEQYV.

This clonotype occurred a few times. The CDR3 bases are TGTGCCAGCAGCGCGGACAGGGGGCAATCTGGGGCCAACGTCCTGACTTTC. The encoded protein is CASSADRGQSGANVLTF. The chain uses TRBV9 and TRBJ2-6; TRBD1 matches at 11 bases. The length of the CDR3 is 17 residues. J lost 1 base, V lost 3 bases, and 3 bases had no gene match. Germline V gene sequence: CDR1 SGDLS, CDR2 YYNGEE.

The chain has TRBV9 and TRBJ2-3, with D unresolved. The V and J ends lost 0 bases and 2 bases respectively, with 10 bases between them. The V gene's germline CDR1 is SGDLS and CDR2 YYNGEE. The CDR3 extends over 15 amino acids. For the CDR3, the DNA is TGTGCCAGCAGCGTAGGGGCAGTCGCCACAGATACGCAGTATTTT. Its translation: CASSVGAVATDTQYF.

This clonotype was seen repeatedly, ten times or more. This CDR3 reads CASSAGLADSYEQYF. The CDR3 bases are TGTGCCAGCAGCGCCGGACTAGCGGATTCCTACGAGCAGTACTTC. This sequence joins TRBV9 and TRBJ2-7; 10 bases agree with TRBD2. The CDR3 consists of 15 residues. V shed 3 bases, J shed 1 base, and the junction held 4 bases outside the gene matches. Germline assignment: CDR1 SGDLS and CDR2 YYNGEE. The variable domain in full, completed from reference TRBV9 and TRBJ2-7, reads DSGVTQTPKHLITATGQRVTLRCSPRSGDLSVYWYQQSLDQGLQFLIQYYNGEERAKGNILERFSAQQFPDLHSELNLSSLELGDSALYFCASSAGLADSYEQYFGPGTRLTVT.

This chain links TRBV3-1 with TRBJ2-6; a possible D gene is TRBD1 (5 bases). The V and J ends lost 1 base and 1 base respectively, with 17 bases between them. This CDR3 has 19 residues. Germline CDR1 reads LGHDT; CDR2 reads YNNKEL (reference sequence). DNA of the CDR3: TGTGCCAGCAGCCAAGCTTGGGGCCTTAGGGATTCTGGGGCCAACGTCCTGACTTTC. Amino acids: CASSQAWGLRDSGANVLTF.

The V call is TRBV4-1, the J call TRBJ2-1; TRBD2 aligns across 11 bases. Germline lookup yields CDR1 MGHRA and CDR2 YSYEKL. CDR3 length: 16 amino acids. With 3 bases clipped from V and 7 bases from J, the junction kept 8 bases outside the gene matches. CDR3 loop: CASSHATSGSLNEQFF. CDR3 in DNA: TGCGCCAGCAGCCACGCTACTAGCGGGAGTTTAAATGAGCAGTTCTTC.

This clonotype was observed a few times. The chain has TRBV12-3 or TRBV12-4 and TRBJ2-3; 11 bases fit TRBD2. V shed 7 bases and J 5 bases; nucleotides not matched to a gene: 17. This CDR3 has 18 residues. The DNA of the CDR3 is TGTGCCAGCACCAGAGGTGGACTAGCGGGCCCCGCGGGAGATACGCAGTATTTT. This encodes CASTRGGLAGPAGDTQYF.

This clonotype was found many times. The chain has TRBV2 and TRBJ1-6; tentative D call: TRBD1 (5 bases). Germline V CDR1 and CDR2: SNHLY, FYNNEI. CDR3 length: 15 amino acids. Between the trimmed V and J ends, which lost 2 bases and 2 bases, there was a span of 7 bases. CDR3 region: CASSERGTYNSPLHF. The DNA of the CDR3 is TGTGCCAGCAGTGAACGGGGGACCTATAATTCACCCCTCCACTTT.